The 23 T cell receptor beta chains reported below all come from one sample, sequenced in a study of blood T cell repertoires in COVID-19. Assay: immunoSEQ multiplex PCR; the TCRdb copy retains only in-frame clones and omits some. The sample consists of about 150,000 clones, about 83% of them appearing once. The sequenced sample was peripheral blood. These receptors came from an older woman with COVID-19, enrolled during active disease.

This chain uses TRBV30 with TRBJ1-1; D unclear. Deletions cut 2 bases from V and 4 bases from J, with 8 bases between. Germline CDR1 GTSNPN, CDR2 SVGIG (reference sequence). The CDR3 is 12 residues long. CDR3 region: CAWSHGSTEAFF. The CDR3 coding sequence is TGTGCCTGGAGTCACGGTAGCACTGAAGCTTTCTTT.

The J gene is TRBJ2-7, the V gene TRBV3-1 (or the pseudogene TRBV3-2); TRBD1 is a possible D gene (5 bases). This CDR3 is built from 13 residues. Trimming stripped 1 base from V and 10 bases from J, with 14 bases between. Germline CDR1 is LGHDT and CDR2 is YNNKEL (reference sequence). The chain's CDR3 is CASSQVLGPPQYV. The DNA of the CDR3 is TGTGCCAGCAGCCAAGTCCTGGGGCCTCCCCAGTACGTC.

Written as DNA, the CDR3 is TGTGCCAGCAGTTGGGGGACAGGAGATTACGAGCAGTACGTC. Amino acids: CASSWGTGDYEQYV. The rearrangement links TRBV6-6 to TRBJ2-7, with 8 bases fitting TRBD1. The CDR3 sequence is 14 residues long. CDR1 is MNHNY and CDR2 is SVGAGI in the germline V gene (reference sequence). V lost 4 bases to trimming and J lost 4 bases; unmatched junction nucleotides: 6.

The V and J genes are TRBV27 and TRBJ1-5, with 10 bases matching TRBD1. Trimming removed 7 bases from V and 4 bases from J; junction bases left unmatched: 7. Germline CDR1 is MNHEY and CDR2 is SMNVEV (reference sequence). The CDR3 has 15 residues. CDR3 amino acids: CASTVGQGGNQPQHF. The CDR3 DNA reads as TGTGCCAGCACCGTTGGACAGGGGGGTAATCAGCCCCAGCATTTT.

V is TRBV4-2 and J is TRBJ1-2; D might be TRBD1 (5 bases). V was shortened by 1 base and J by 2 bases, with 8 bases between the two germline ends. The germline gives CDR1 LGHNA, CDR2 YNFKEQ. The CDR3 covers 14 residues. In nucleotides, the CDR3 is TGTGCCAGCAGCCAAGCGGGGGGAAACTATGGCTACACCTTC. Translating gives CASSQAGGNYGYTF.

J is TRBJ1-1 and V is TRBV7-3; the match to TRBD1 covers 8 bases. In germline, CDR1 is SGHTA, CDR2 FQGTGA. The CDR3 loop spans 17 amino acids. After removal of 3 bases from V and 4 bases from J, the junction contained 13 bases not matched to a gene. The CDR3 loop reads CASSLGQVGGGGTEAFF. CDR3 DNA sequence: TGTGCCAGCAGCTTGGGACAGGTCGGCGGGGGAGGCACTGAAGCTTTCTTT. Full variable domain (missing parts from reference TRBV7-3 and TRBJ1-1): GAGVSQTPSNKVTEKGKYVELRCDPISGHTALYWYRQSLGQGPEFLIYFQGTGAADDSGLPNDRFFAVRPEGSVSTLKIQRTERGDSAVYLCASSLGQVGGGGTEAFFGQGTRLTVV.

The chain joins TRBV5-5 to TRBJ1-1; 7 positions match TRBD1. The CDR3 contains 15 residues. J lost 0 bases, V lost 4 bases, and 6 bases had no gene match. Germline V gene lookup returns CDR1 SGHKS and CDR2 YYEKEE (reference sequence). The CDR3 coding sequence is TGTGCCAGCAGCCTCTGGGACAGCTTGAACACTGAAGCTTTCTTT. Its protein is CASSLWDSLNTEAFF.

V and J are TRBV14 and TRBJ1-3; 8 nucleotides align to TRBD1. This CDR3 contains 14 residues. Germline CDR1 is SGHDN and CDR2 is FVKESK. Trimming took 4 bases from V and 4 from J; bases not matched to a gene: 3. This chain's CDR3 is CASSRDRGGNTIYF. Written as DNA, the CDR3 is TGTGCCAGCAGCCGCGACAGGGGCGGAAACACCATATATTTT.

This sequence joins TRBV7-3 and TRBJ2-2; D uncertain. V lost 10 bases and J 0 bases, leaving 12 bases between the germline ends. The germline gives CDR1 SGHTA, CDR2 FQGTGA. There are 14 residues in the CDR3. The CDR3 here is CATSPNSNTGELFF. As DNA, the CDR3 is TGTGCCACTAGTCCGAACTCGAACACCGGGGAGCTGTTTTTT.

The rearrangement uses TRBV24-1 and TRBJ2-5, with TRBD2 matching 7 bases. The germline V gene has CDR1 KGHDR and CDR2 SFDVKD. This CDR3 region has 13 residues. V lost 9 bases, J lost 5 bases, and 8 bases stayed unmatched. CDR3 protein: CATSSSGTETQYF. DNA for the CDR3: TGTGCCACCTCGTCAAGCGGGACGGAGACCCAGTACTTC.

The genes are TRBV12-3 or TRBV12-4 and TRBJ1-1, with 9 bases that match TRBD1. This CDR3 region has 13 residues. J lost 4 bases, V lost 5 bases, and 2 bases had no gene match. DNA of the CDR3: TGTGCCAGCAGTCGGACAGGGGTCACTGAAGCTTTCTTT. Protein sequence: CASSRTGVTEAFF.

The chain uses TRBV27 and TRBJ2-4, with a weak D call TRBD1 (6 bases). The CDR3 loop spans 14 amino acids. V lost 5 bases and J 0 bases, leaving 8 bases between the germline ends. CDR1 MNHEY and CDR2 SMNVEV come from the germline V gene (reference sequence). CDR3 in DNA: TGTGCCAGCAGTGGGACACTAGCCAAAAACATTCAGTACTTC. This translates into CASSGTLAKNIQYF.

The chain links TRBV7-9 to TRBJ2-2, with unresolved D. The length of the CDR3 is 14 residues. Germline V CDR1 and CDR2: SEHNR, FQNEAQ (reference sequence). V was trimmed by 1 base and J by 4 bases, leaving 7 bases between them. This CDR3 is CASSLVQLTGELFF. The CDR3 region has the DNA TGTGCCAGCAGCTTAGTACAGCTCACCGGGGAGCTGTTTTTT.

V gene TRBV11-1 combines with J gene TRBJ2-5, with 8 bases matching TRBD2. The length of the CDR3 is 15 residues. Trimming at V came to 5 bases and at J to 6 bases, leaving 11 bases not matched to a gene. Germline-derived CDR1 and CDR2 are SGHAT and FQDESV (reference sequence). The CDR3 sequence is CASSRGGLSAKTQYF. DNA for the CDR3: TGTGCCAGCAGCCGGGGGGGGCTGTCCGCGAAGACCCAGTACTTC.

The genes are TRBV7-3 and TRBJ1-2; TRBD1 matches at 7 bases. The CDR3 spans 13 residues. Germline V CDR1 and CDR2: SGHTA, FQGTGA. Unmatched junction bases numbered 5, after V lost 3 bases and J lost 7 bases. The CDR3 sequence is CASSLEGAGGYTF. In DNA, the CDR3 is TGTGCCAGCAGCTTGGAGGGGGCTGGTGGCTACACCTTC.

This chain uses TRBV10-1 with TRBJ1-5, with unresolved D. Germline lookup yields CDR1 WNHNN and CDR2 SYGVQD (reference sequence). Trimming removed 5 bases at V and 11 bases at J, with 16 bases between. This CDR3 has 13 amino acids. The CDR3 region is CASSREPTGAQHF. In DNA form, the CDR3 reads TGCGCCAGCAGTAGGGAGCCGACTGGGGCCCAGCATTTT.

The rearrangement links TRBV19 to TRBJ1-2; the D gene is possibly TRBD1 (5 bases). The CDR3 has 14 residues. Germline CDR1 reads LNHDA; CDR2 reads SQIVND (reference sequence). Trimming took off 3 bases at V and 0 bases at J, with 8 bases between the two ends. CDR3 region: CASSMGLANYGYTF. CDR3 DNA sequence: TGTGCCAGTAGTATGGGGCTAGCTAACTATGGCTACACCTTC.

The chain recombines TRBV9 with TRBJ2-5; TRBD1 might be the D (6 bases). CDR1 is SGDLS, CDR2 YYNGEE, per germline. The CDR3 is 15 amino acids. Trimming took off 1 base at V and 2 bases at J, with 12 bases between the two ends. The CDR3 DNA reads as TGTGCCAGCAGCGTAACAGGGACAACTCAAGAGACCCAGTACTTC. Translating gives CASSVTGTTQETQYF.

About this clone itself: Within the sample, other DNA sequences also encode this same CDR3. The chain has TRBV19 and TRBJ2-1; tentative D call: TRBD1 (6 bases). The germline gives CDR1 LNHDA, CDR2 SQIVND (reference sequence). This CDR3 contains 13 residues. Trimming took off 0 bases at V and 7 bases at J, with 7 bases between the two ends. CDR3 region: CASSIDRGNEQFF. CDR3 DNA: TGTGCCAGTAGTATAGACAGGGGTAATGAGCAGTTCTTC.

DNA of the CDR3: TGCGCCAGCAGCTCCCTGGGCGACCAGCGGGGGGGCTACACCGGGGAGCTGTTTTTT. Translated: CASSSLGDQRGGYTGELFF. The chain has TRBV5-1 and TRBJ2-2; 10 bases are a match to TRBD2. V was pared by 3 bases and J by 3 bases, with 14 bases of the junction left unmatched. The CDR3 runs to 19 residues. The V gene's germline CDR1 is SGHRS and CDR2 YFSETQ.

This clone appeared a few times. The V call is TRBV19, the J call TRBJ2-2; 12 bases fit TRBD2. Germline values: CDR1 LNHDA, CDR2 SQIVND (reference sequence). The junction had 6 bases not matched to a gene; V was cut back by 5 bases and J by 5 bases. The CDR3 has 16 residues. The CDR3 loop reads CASSETSGSKTGELFF. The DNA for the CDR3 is TGTGCCAGTAGTGAGACTAGCGGGAGTAAAACCGGGGAGCTGTTTTTT.

The CDR3 is CATNGGPGHGGYTF. The CDR3 nucleotides are TGTGCTACGAACGGGGGGCCCGGACATGGTGGCTACACCTTC. The V gene is TRBV28, the J gene TRBJ1-2, with D possibly matching TRBD1 (6 bases). CDR1 MDHEN and CDR2 SYDVKM come from the germline V gene. This CDR3 region has 14 residues.

CDR3 loop: CASSEGTGVTNEKLFF. The CDR3 region has the DNA TGTGCCAGCAGTGAGGGGACAGGGGTAACTAATGAAAAACTGTTTTTT. This sequence joins TRBV6-1 and TRBJ1-4; 10 bases map to TRBD1. The germline V gene has CDR1 MNHNS and CDR2 SASEGT. J gave up 1 base and V 3 bases, and 2 bases lay outside the gene matches. The CDR3 contains 16 residues.